Below are 17 T cell receptor beta chains sequenced from a single sample in a study of T cell responses to AZD1222 COVID-19 vaccine. Libraries were prepared by immunoSEQ multiplex PCR; TCRdb keeps only in-frame clonotypes and omits some of them. The repertoire holds around 260,000 clones, just over 90% seen once, with around 0.5% in the top ten. This specimen consisted of peripheral blood, obtained on day 0 of AZD1222 vaccination. These receptors were obtained from an adult in good health.

Written as DNA, the CDR3 is TGTGCCAGCAGTTACCTCACCTTATATCGCACAGATACGCAGTATTTT. This encodes CASSYLTLYRTDTQYF. The chain couples TRBV6-2 or TRBV6-3 to TRBJ2-3; D remains ambiguous. The V gene's germline CDR1 is MNHEY and CDR2 SVGEGT. The CDR3 is 16 amino acids. Deletions cut 2 bases from V and 1 base from J, with 13 bases between.

This chain uses TRBV7-9 with TRBJ1-1, with D perhaps TRBD1 (6 bases). Germline V gene data show CDR1 as SEHNR and CDR2 as FQNEAQ (reference sequence). V lost 3 bases and J lost 6, with 14 bases in between. The CDR3 consists of 14 residues. CDR3 residues: CASSLGHMGSEAFF. The CDR3 DNA is TGTGCCAGCAGCTTGGGACATATGGGCTCTGAAGCTTTCTTT.

V and J are TRBV5-1 and TRBJ2-1; D gene ambiguous. This CDR3 has 16 residues. Per germline, CDR1 SGHRS and CDR2 YFSETQ. Trimming left V 1 base short and J 8 bases short, with 19 bases between. The CDR3 here is CASSLILRSPGHEQFF. Written as DNA, the CDR3 is TGCGCCAGCAGCTTGATCCTGCGTAGCCCCGGCCATGAGCAGTTCTTC.

The chain combines TRBV4-2 with TRBJ1-1, with TRBD1 identical over 8 bases. Unmatched junction bases numbered 3, after V lost 1 base and J lost 5 bases. Germline loops: CDR1 LGHNA, CDR2 YNFKEQ. CDR3 length: 14 residues. This chain's CDR3 is CASSQAGGRTEAFF. CDR3 DNA: TGTGCCAGCAGCCAAGCAGGGGGCCGGACTGAAGCTTTCTTT.

The rearrangement links TRBV7-9 to TRBJ1-6, with 7 bases fitting TRBD1. Losses at the gene ends were 4 bases for V and 9 bases for J; bases not matched to a gene: 9. The CDR3 runs to 15 residues. Per the germline V gene, CDR1 is SEHNR and CDR2 is FQNEAQ (reference sequence). CDR3 amino acids: CASSSRAGGISPLHF. For the CDR3, the DNA is TGTGCCAGCAGCTCCAGGGCAGGGGGGATTTCACCCCTCCACTTT.

The V and J genes are TRBV19 and TRBJ2-1, with a tentative D call TRBD2 (5 bases). Germline CDR1 LNHDA, CDR2 SQIVND (reference sequence). The CDR3 consists of 14 residues. Trimming stripped 4 bases from V and 9 bases from J, with 16 bases between. The CDR3 bases are TGTGCCAGTAGTAAGAGGACCAGGACTGGTGAGCAGTTCTTC. Its translation is CASSKRTRTGEQFF.

CDR3 sequence reads: CATSDRLGWNIQYF. CDR3 sequence (DNA): TGTGCCACCAGCGACCGGTTGGGGTGGAACATTCAGTACTTC. V usage is TRBV15 and J usage is TRBJ2-4; unclear D gene. The V end was cut by 5 bases, the J end by 7 bases, with 15 bases between. CDR3 length equals 14 residues. CDR1 and CDR2 from the germline V gene are LNHNV and YYDKDF (reference sequence).

The chain combines TRBV2 with TRBJ1-1; a possible D gene is TRBD1 (5 bases). Deletions cut 3 bases from V and 5 bases from J, with 10 bases between. Germline lookup yields CDR1 SNHLY and CDR2 FYNNEI. The CDR3 length is 13 residues. CDR3 nucleotides: TGTGCCAGCAGTGACCCGGGGGAAACTGAAGCTTTCTTT. Residues: CASSDPGETEAFF.

The chain is built from TRBV9 and TRBJ2-1; D may be TRBD1 (5 bases). The CDR3 spans 14 residues. The ends were cut back, 0 bases at V and 13 bases at J, with 17 bases in the middle. Germline V gene data show CDR1 as SGDLS and CDR2 as YYNGEE. The CDR3 here is CASSVGDLGQSQFF. The CDR3 DNA reads TGTGCCAGCAGCGTAGGCGATCTGGGGCAGAGTCAGTTCTTC.

The rearrangement joins TRBV28 to TRBJ2-1; 8 positions match TRBD1. Germline V gives CDR1 MDHEN, CDR2 SYDVKM. V lost 5 bases and J lost 8; bases outside the gene matches: 5. The CDR3 covers 13 residues. DNA for the CDR3: TGTGCCAGCAGTCCAGGACAGGGATATGAGCAGTTCTTC. Translated: CASSPGQGYEQFF.

The chain carries TRBV5-1 and TRBJ1-4; 7 positions agree with TRBD1. The CDR3 contains 15 residues. V gave up 4 bases and J gave up 0 bases; unmatched junction bases: 3. Looked up from germline, CDR1 is SGHRS and CDR2 is YFSETQ. CDR3 bases: TGCGCCAGCAGCACGACAGGGCCAACTAATGAAAAACTGTTTTTT. It is translated as CASSTTGPTNEKLFF.

This chain joins TRBV6-5 and TRBJ1-2, with D possibly TRBD1 on 5 matching bases. The V and J ends lost 4 bases and 0 bases respectively, with 6 bases between them. The CDR3 is made up of 13 amino acids. Looked up from germline, CDR1 is MNHEY and CDR2 is SVGAGI. Here the CDR3 reads CASSWGTNYGYTF. CDR3 bases: TGTGCCAGCAGTTGGGGGACTAACTATGGCTACACCTTC.

V and J are TRBV7-3 and TRBJ2-1; no firm D call. V was trimmed by 5 bases and J by 3 bases, leaving 11 bases between them. Germline lookup yields CDR1 SGHTA and CDR2 FQGTGA. This CDR3 is built from 14 residues. The CDR3 protein is CASSRAGSYNEQFF. The CDR3 coding sequence is TGTGCCAGCAGCCGGGCTGGAAGCTACAATGAGCAGTTCTTC.

This sequence joins TRBV7-2 and TRBJ1-2, with D perhaps TRBD1 (5 bases). The germline CDR1 and CDR2 sequences are SGHTA and FQGNSA. The V end lost 4 bases, the J end lost 4 bases, and 13 bases lay between the germline ends. The CDR3 loop spans 14 amino acids. CDR3 sequence: CASSSAGTRYGYTF. In DNA, the CDR3 is TGTGCCAGCAGCTCAGCCGGGACCCGCTATGGCTACACCTTC.

V usage is TRBV9 and J usage is TRBJ1-3; 7 bases are shared with TRBD1. CDR1 is SGDLS and CDR2 is YYNGEE in the germline V gene. V trimming: 3 bases; J trimming: 0 bases; junction bases outside the gene matches: 6. This CDR3 has 16 amino acids. The CDR3 protein is CASSAGQAFSGNTIYF. The CDR3, as DNA: TGTGCCAGCAGCGCTGGACAGGCGTTCTCTGGAAACACCATATATTTT.

This sequence joins TRBV3-1 (or the pseudogene TRBV3-2) and TRBJ2-3, with TRBD2 matching 9 bases. The CDR3 has 14 amino acids. Unmatched junction bases numbered 2, after V lost 6 bases and J lost 1 base. Germline CDR1 reads LGHDT; CDR2 reads YNNKEL (reference sequence). CDR3 DNA sequence: TGTGCCAGCAGACGGACTAGCGGCACAGATACGCAGTATTTT. Residues: CASRRTSGTDTQYF.

V usage is TRBV28 and J usage is TRBJ2-5; 10 bases are a match to TRBD1. Germline loops: CDR1 MDHEN, CDR2 SYDVKM. V gave up 5 bases and J gave up 1 base; unmatched junction bases: 1. The CDR3 runs to 14 residues. Written as DNA, the CDR3 is TGTGCCAGCAGTCGGGACAGGGGCCAAGAGACCCAGTACTTC. Translation gives CASSRDRGQETQYF.